A single sample gave rise to the 10 T cell receptor beta chains below, sequenced in a study of T cells after posttransplantation cyclophosphamide. The assay was immunoSEQ multiplex PCR, and TCRdb's table has in-frame clones only and misses some. This sample has tens of thousands of clones, each found more than once. The specimen sequenced was PBMCs. These receptors came from a man between 35 and 55 years old in good health, CMV-negative, and a related stem cell transplant donor.

This clone appeared many times. The gene calls are TRBV19 and TRBJ2-5; D might be TRBD1 (6 bases). V was trimmed by 4 bases and J by 3 bases, leaving 9 bases between them. This CDR3 is built from 13 residues. Germline V gene lookup returns CDR1 LNHDA and CDR2 SQIVND (reference sequence). The CDR3 DNA sequence: TGTGCCAGTAGTACCAACAGGGAAGAGACCCAGTACTTC. Protein product: CASSTNREETQYF.

This clone was seen many times. The chain links TRBV2 to TRBJ2-5; 10 bases match TRBD2. Per the germline V gene, CDR1 is SNHLY and CDR2 is FYNNEI. The CDR3 covers 13 residues. The V and J ends lost 8 bases and 4 bases, in that order; junction bases with no gene match: 4. The CDR3 DNA reads TGTGCCAGCGTGTGGACTAGCGGAGAGACCCAGTACTTC. It codes for CASVWTSGETQYF.

The table lists this clone with many counts. The chain recombines TRBV29-1 with TRBJ2-7, with 8 bases aligning to TRBD1. The CDR3 is made up of 14 amino acids. Germline V lookup: CDR1 SQVTM, CDR2 ANQGSEA. Germline trimming cut 3 bases from V and 1 base from J; bases unmatched to any gene: 5. This CDR3 reads CSVETTGGSYEQYF. The CDR3 nucleotides are TGCAGCGTTGAGACAACAGGGGGTTCCTACGAGCAGTACTTC.

This clone has at least ten counts. The gene calls are TRBV5-6 and TRBJ2-1; 8 bases fit TRBD2. The CDR3 is 15 amino acids. CDR1 and CDR2 (germline): SGHDT, YYEEEE. The trim removed 3 bases at V and 4 bases at J, leaving 6 bases unmatched. For the CDR3, the DNA is TGTGCCAGCAGCTCCACTAGCGGACCTTACAATGAGCAGTTCTTC. Protein product: CASSSTSGPYNEQFF.

The sample holds many counts of this clone. The V gene is TRBV30, the J gene TRBJ2-1, with 8 bases that match TRBD2. The CDR3 has 14 residues. Per the germline V gene, CDR1 is GTSNPN and CDR2 is SVGIG (reference sequence). The V and J ends lost 2 bases and 1 base, in that order; junction bases with no gene match: 1. The CDR3 is CAWSQRESYNEQFF. CDR3 nucleotide sequence: TGTGCCTGGAGTCAGCGGGAGTCCTACAATGAGCAGTTCTTC. Combining the CDR3 with reference TRBV30 and TRBJ2-1 gives the whole variable domain SQTIHQWPATLVQPVGSPLSLECTVEGTSNPNLYWYRQAAGRGLQLLFYSVGIGQISSEVPQNLSASRPQDRQFILSSKKLLLSDSGFYLCAWSQRESYNEQFFGPGTRLTVL.

This clone has a count of ten or more. This sequence joins TRBV18 and TRBJ2-2, with 8 bases that match TRBD1. This CDR3 comprises 16 residues. The J segment lost 0 bases and the V segment lost 3 bases, leaving 3 bases of the junction unmatched. Germline V gene lookup returns CDR1 KGHSH and CDR2 LQKENI. CDR3 region: CASSPQQGANTGELFF. CDR3 DNA: TGTGCCAGCTCACCTCAACAGGGGGCGAACACCGGGGAGCTGTTTTTT.

This clone was recorded many times. The V and J genes are TRBV7-9 and TRBJ1-1; D uncertain. Trimming took off 3 bases at V and 7 bases at J, with 9 bases between the two ends. This CDR3 has 12 residues. Germline lookup yields CDR1 SEHNR and CDR2 FQNEAQ (reference sequence). This chain's CDR3 is CASSFSGGEAFF. CDR3 coding DNA: TGTGCCAGCAGCTTTTCCGGTGGTGAAGCTTTCTTT.

The chain is built from TRBV28 and TRBJ2-1; 12 bases are a match to TRBD2. The V segment lost 2 bases and the J segment 6 bases; nucleotides outside the gene matches: 5. The germline gives CDR1 MDHEN, CDR2 SYDVKM. CDR3 size: 16 residues. The CDR3 DNA reads TGTGCCAGCAGTTTAGGACTAGCGGGACTTGTCAATGAGCAGTTCTTC. It translates to CASSLGLAGLVNEQFF.

In this sample, this clone turned up many times. This chain uses TRBV18 with TRBJ1-2; D uncertain. V dropped 6 bases and J dropped 2 bases, with 13 bases sitting between them. The germline CDR1 and CDR2 sequences are KGHSH and LQKENI. This CDR3 spans 14 amino acids. In DNA form, the CDR3 reads TGTGCCAGCTCCCTCCGAACGGGGAACTATGGCTACACCTTC. This encodes CASSLRTGNYGYTF.

This clone has at least ten counts. The chain couples TRBV30 to TRBJ1-5, with a weak D call TRBD1 (5 bases). The CDR3 runs to 14 residues. CDR1 is GTSNPN and CDR2 is SVGIG in the germline V gene (reference sequence). V shed 1 base and J shed 2 bases, with 9 bases lying between them. The CDR3 is CAWSAGGGNQPQHF. CDR3 in DNA: TGTGCCTGGAGTGCGGGGGGTGGCAATCAGCCCCAGCATTTT.